The TCR beta chain under discussion was sequenced for a study of cytomegalovirus exposure and HLA in healthy donors. The study's findings and limits: For most TCR beta V segments, an earlier analysis put the productive rate at about 87% or about 30% of the time.

Regarding donors, all were healthy bone marrow donors. A word on this clone: Its antigen is unidentified.

The PCR employed 60 Vbeta primers together with 13 Jbeta primers. Some clones are missing from TCRdb's copy, which holds only in-frame ones; the method was immunoSEQ multiplex PCR. Of about 120,000 clones in the sample, approximately 80% were seen once. CDR1 and CDR2 (germline): SGHRS, YFSETQ. CDR3 length: 15 residues. The junction had 3 bases not matched to a gene; V was cut back by 4 bases and J by 5 bases. This clonotype originated in a man aged 18 to 30 in good health and CMV-seropositive. Source material: PBMCs. V and J are TRBV5-1 and TRBJ1-4; 12 bases map to TRBD1. The CDR3: CASSEGTGGNEKLFF. The CDR3 DNA reads TGCGCCAGCAGCGAAGGGACAGGGGGCAATGAAAAACTGTTTTTT.